This record concerns one TCR beta chain sequence. Its antigen is currently unknown. The record originates from a study of OX40 agonist ivuxolimab in advanced cancers. Study in general: Each patient was given ivuxolimab into a vein every 2 weeks, at 0.01 to 10 mg/kg.

Sampling of blood occurred at baseline, cycle 4 day 1, and cycle 7 day 1. Study outcomes and limitations: Near-lowest levels of clonal expansion characterized partial responders at 0.1-3.0 mg/kg. Antigen specificity of clonally expanded peripheral T cells was not established.

Repertoires were generated with immunoSEQ multiplex PCR, while TCRdb's copy carries only in-frame clones and drops some. Of under 80,000 clones in the sample, roughly 91% were seen once. Here the sequenced sample was CD4+ or CD8+ T cells sorted from blood, taken in a trial of the OX40 agonist ivuxolimab. This clonotype was obtained from an adult with an advanced solid tumor such as melanoma, head and neck, liver or kidney cancer.

The CDR3 loop is CASSPVGFPVGMNTEAFF. DNA of the CDR3: TGTGCCAGCTCACCTGTGGGTTTTCCCGTCGGAATGAACACTGAAGCTTTCTTT. The chain recombines TRBV18 with TRBJ1-1; D not certain. Looked up from germline, CDR1 is KGHSH and CDR2 is LQKENI. V lost 3 bases to trimming and J lost 0 bases, with 20 bases between them. This CDR3 has 18 amino acids.